This entry describes one T cell receptor (beta chain). This clone was seen more than once but under ten times. The target of this receptor is not known. No base quality information exists; no much larger clone differs at one position. Trimming takes 1 base off V and 4 bases off J; junction bases not matched to a gene: 6. The CDR3 numbers 16 residues from cysteine through phenylalanine. Only the CDR3 region is kept as DNA, spanning 48 bases read in frame from base 1. The germline V gene supplies CDR1 MGHRA and CDR2 YSYEKL. The data stem from a study of vaccination effects on CD4 cells after COVID-19 (dated by TCRdb to 2021 to 2024). Some background on the complete study: Each participant received two doses of an mRNA SARS-CoV-2 vaccine, either BNT162b2 or mRNA-1273. Pre-vaccine samples were drawn from two convalescent patients 16 days and one week before the first dose, at 142 and 148 days after COVID-19 diagnosis. SARS-CoV-2 spike-specific CD4+ TCR repertoires were compared before and after mRNA vaccination in COVID-19 convalescent patients and in infection-naive vaccine recipients. A total of ten to eleven COVID-19 convalescent patients and a few SARS-CoV-2-naive healthy vaccine recipients were included in the full study. The Oncomine TCR Beta short-read assay on an Illumina iSeq 100 was used to sequence cultures from other donors in the study. What the work shows at the level of the full study, not this receptor alone: The study was limited by a small number of convalescent patients and lacked early post-infection timepoints. Clones induced by infection and clones induced by vaccination both contracted markedly at late timepoints after vaccination, which fits with T cell responses waning over time. In convalescent patients, the post-vaccine spike-reactive repertoire consisted mainly of new vaccine-induced clones, largely distinct from infection-induced clones.

The ViraFEST assay stimulated PBMC with viral peptide pools and then used TCR sequencing to identify antigen-specific CD4+ T cell clonotypes by expansion. After around 10 days of culture, CD4+ T cells were isolated with the EasySep CD4+ T cell isolation kit. Convalescent patients had PCR-confirmed SARS-CoV-2 infection between March and December 2020, before Alpha, Beta and Delta variants emerged in the United States. Each well held fewer than 2.5 million PBMC cultured in IMDM containing approximately 5.3% human AB serum, 8 to 10 IU/ml IL-2 and gentamicin, along with 10 ug/ml peptides. A peptide pool from HIV-1 Nef was used as the negative control culture condition. Half of the culture medium was replaced with fresh IL-2-containing medium on days 3 and 7. Unless noted otherwise, every peptide stimulation condition was grown in triplicate wells. PBMC were separated from whole blood using Ficoll-Paque Plus gradient centrifugation and were then either cryopreserved at -140C or used fresh. The QIAamp micro DNA kit was used to extract genomic DNA from the cultured CD4+ T cells.

Libraries were constructed by the immunoSEQ multiplex PCR assay. DNA from the CD4+ T cells that had been cultured and isolated underwent TCR beta CDR3 sequencing. The authors' pipeline ran thus. Non-productive TCR sequences were discarded, and reads were trimmed to the CDR3 region, with only CDR3s of 7 or more amino acids retained. Antigen-specific clonotypes were identified with the MANAFEST web app by comparing expansion in peptide wells against reference cultures. Positive clones required FDR<0.05 expansion versus reference and all other wells, odds ratio above 5, and frequency above 0.1% in two replicate wells. A clonotype was defined as cross-reactive if the clonotype was significantly expanded both in SARS-CoV-2 spike wells and in at least one common cold coronavirus spike condition. Levenshtein distance calculated with the stringdist R package was used to assess CDR3 similarity, and unrooted trees were constructed with ape in R 3.6.1. Drawn from immuneACCESS, this table holds only the in-frame rearrangements with V and J called that TCRdb kept. Clones are partly lost; checked studies trace under half to an unresolved V gene and leave the rest unexplained. Clonal size and the V and J genes are those of that table, whereas D and trimming came from the DNA. For this sample the table gives 70,000 or so clones, of which around 70% were detected only once. About 5% of the sample rests with the top ten.

This TCR derives from a human donor who had a prior SARS-CoV-2 infection. The input for sequencing was CD4+ T cells from PBMCs cultured with HIV peptides, taken before COVID-19 vaccination. The cell subset or site label for this specimen denotes: HIV-1 Nef peptide pool negative control/reference culture. Recombination connected TRBV4-1 to TRBJ2-1; 8 nucleotides in the junction match TRBD2. The CDR3 protein: CASSQGGLAGYNEQFF. The nucleotides are TGCGCCAGCAGCCAAGGAGGCCTAGCGGGTTACAATGAGCAGTTCTTC.